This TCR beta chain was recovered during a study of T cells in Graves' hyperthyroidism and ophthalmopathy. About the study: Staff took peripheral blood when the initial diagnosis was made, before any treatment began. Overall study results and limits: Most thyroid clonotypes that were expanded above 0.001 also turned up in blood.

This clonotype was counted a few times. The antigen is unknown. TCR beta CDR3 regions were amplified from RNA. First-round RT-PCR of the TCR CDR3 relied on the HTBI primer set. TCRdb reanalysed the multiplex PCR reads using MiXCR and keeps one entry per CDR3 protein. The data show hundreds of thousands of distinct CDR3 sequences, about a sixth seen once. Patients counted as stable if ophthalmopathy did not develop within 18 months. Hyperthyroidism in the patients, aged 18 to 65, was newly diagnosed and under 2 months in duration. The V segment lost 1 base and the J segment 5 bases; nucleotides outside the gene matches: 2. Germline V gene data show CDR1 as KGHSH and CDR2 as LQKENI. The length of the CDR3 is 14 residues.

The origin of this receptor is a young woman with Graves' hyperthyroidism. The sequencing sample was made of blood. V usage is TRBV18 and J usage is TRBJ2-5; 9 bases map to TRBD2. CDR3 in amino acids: CASSPLTSGETQYF. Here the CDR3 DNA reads TGTGCCAGCTCACCACTAACTAGCGGGGAGACCCAGTACTTC.